The sequence of this T cell receptor beta chain was determined in a study of T cells in Graves' hyperthyroidism and ophthalmopathy. Overall study results and limits: Most expanded thyroid clonotypes above 0.001 also appeared in blood.

RNA transcripts served as the template for amplifying TCR beta CDR3 regions. Carried out on the TCR CDR3, a first-round RT-PCR used the HTBI primer set. TCRdb processed the multiplex PCR reads anew with MiXCR; each CDR3 protein has one entry. Among under 400,000 distinct CDR3 sequences listed, 20% to 30% were seen once. As concerns this clonotype: Antigen specificity is unknown.

The CDR3 length is 14 residues. The V gene lost 1 base and the J gene lost 3 bases, with 10 bases spanning the gap. From germline, CDR1 is SGHDN and CDR2 FVKESK. The chain joins TRBV14 to TRBJ2-7; D gene uncertain. Sample: blood. This TCR came from a man aged 45 to 65 with Graves' hyperthyroidism. CDR3 sequence (DNA): TGTGCCAGCAGCCAAGGTGCCCGATTCTACGAGCAGTACTTC. This sequence encodes CASSQGARFYEQYF.